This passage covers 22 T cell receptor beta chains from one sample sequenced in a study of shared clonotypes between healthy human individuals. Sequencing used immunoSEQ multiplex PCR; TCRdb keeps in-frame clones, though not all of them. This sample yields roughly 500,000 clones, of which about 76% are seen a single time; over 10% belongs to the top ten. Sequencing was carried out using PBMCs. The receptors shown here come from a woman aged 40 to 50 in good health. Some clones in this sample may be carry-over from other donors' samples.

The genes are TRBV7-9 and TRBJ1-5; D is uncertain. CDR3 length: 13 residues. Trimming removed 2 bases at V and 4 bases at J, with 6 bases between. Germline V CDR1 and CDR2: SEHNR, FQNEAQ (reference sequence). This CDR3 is CASSLQENQPQHF. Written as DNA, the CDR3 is TGTGCCAGCAGCTTACAGGAAAATCAGCCCCAGCATTTT.

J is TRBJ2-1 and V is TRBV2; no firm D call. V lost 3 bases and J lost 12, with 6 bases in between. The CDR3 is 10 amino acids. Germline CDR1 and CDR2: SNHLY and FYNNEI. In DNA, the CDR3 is TGTGCCAGCAGTGAGTGGGTGCAGTTCTTC. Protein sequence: CASSEWVQFF.

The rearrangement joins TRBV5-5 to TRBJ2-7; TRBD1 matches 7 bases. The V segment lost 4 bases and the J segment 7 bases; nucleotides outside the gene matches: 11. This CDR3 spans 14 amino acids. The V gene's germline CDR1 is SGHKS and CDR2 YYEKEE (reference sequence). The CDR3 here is CASSRDSTRKEQYF. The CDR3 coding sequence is TGTGCCAGCAGCCGGGACAGTACCCGCAAAGAGCAGTACTTC.

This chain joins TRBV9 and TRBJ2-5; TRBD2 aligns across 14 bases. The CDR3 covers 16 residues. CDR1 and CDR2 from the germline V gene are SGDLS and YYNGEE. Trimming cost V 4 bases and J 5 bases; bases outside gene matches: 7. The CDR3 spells CASSSGLAGVWETQYF. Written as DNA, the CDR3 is TGTGCCAGCAGCTCGGGACTAGCGGGAGTCTGGGAGACCCAGTACTTC.

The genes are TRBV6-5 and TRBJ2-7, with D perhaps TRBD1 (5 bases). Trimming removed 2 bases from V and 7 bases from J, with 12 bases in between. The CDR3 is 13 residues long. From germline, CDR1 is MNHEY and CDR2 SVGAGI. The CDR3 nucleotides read TGTGCCAGCAGTTACGGCAGACAGAAGGAGCAGTACTTC. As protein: CASSYGRQKEQYF.

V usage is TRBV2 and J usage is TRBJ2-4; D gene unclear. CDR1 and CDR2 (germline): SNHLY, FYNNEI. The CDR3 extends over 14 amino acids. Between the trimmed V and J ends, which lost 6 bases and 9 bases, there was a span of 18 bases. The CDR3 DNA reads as TGTGCCAGCAGCGCAAATCCGGACCCGGGCATTCAGTACTTC. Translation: CASSANPDPGIQYF. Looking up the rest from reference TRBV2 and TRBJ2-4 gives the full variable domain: EPEVTQTPSHQVTQMGQEVILRCVPISNHLYFYWYRQILGQKVEFLVSFYNNEISEKSEIFDDQFSVERPDGSNFTLKIRSTKLEDSAMYFCASSANPDPGIQYFGAGTRLSVL.

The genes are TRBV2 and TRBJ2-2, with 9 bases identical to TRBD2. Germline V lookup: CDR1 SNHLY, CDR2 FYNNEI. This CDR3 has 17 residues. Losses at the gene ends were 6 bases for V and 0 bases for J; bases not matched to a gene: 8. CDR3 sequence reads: CASRASIAGANTGELFF. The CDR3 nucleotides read TGTGCCAGCAGGGCCTCTATAGCGGGAGCGAACACCGGGGAGCTGTTTTTT.

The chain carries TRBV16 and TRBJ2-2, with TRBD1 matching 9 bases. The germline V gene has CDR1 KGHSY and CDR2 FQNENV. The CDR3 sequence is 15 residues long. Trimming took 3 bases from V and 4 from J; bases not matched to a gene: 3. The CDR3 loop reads CASSQTTGGTGELFF. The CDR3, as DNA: TGTGCCAGCAGCCAGACGACAGGGGGCACCGGGGAGCTGTTTTTT.

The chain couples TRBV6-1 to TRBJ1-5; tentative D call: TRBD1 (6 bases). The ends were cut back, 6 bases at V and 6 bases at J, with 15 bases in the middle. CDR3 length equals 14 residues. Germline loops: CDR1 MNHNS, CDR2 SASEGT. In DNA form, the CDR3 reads TGTGCCAGCAGGCAACAGGGAATGGGTCAGCCCCAGCATTTT. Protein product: CASRQQGMGQPQHF.

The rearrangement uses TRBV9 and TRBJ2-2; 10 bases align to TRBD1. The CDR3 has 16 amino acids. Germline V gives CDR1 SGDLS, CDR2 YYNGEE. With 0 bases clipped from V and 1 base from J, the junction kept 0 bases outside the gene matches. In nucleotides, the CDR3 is TGTGCCAGCAGCGTAGGGACAGGGGGGAACACCGGGGAGCTGTTTTTT. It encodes CASSVGTGGNTGELFF.

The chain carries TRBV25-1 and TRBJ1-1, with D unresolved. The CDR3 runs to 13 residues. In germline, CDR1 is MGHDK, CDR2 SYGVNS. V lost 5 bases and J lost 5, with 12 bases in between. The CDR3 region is CASSLQDRTEAFF. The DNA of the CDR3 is TGTGCCAGCAGTTTACAAGATCGTACTGAAGCTTTCTTT.

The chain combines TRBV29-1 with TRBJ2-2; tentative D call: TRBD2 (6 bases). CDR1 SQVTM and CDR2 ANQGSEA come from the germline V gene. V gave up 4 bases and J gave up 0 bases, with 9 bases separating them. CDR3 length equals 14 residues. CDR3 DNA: TGCAGCGTTGGGGAGGACTCGAACACCGGGGAGCTGTTTTTT. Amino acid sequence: CSVGEDSNTGELFF.

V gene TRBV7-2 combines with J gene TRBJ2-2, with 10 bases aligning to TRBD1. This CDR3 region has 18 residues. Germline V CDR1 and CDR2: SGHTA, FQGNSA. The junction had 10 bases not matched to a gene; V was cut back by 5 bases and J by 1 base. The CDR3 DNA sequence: TGTGCCAGCAGCACCACGACAGGGGGCCCTGGGAACACCGGGGAGCTGTTTTTT. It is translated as CASSTTTGGPGNTGELFF.

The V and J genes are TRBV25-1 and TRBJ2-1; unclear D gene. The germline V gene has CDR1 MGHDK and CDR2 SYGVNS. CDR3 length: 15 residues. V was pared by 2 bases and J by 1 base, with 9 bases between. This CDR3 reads CASSERDGSYNEQFF. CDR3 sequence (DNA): TGTGCCAGCAGTGAACGAGACGGTTCCTACAATGAGCAGTTCTTC.

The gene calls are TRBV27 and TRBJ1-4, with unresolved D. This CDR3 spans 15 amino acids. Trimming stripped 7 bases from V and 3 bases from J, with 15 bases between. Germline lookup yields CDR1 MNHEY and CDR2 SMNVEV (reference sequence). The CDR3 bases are TGTGCCAGCAAAAATGAGTTTCTAGCTAATGAAAAACTGTTTTTT. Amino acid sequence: CASKNEFLANEKLFF. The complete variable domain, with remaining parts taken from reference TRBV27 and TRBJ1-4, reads EAQVTQNPRYLITVTGKKLTVTCSQNMNHEYMSWYRQDPGLGLRQIYYSMNVEVTDKGDVPEGYKVSRKEKRNFPLILESPSPNQTSLYFCASKNEFLANEKLFFGSGTQLSVL.

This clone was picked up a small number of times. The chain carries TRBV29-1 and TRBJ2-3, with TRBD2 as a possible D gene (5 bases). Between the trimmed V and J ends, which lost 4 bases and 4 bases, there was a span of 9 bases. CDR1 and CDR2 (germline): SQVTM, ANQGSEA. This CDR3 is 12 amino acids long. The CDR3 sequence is CSVVYGADTQYF. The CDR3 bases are TGCAGCGTTGTCTACGGGGCAGATACGCAGTATTTT.

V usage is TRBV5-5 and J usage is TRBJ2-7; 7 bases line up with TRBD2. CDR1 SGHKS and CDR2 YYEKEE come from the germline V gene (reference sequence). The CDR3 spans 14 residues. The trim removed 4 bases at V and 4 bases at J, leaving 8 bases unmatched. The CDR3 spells CASSPGGWGYEQYF. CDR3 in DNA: TGTGCCAGCAGCCCGGGGGGTTGGGGATACGAGCAGTACTTC.

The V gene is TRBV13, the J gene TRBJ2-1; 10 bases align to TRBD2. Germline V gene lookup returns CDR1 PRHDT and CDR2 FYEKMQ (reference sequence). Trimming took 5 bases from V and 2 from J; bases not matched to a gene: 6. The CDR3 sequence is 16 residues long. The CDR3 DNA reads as TGTGCCAGCAGCACCCGGACTAGCGGAACCTACAATGAGCAGTTCTTC. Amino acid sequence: CASSTRTSGTYNEQFF.

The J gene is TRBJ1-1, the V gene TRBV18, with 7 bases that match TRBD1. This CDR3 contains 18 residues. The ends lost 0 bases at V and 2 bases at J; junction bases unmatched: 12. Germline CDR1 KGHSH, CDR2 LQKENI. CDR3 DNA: TGTGCCAGCTCACCACCGGGGAACAGGGGAGTAAGAAACACTGAAGCTTTCTTT. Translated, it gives CASSPPGNRGVRNTEAFF.

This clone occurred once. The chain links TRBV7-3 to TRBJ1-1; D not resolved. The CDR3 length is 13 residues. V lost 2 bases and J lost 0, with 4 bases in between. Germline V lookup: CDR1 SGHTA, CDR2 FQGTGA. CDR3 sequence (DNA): TGTGCCAGCAGCTTACGGCTGAACACTGAAGCTTTCTTT. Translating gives CASSLRLNTEAFF.

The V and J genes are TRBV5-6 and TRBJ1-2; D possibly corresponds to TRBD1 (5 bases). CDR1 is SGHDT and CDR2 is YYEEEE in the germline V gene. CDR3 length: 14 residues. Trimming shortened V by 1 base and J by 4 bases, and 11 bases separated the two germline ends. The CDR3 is CASSLWQGIYGYTF. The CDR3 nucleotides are TGTGCCAGCAGCTTGTGGCAGGGCATCTATGGCTACACCTTC.

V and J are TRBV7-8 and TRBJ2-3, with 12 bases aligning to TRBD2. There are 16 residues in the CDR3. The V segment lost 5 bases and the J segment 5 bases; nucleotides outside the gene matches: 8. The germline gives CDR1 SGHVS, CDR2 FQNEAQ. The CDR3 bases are TGTGCCAGCAGCACCCGACTAGCGGGAGAAGGAGATACGCAGTATTTT. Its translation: CASSTRLAGEGDTQYF.